These T cell receptor beta chains were read from a single sample in a study of cytomegalovirus exposure and HLA in healthy donors. The method was immunoSEQ multiplex PCR; TCRdb's version includes in-frame clones alone and lacks a portion of them. This sample has some 120,000 clones, with roughly 82% found just once. Sequencing was carried out using PBMCs. The source is a man aged 40-55 years in good health and CMV-seropositive. CDR3s leave out the opening cysteine and the closing phenylalanine or tryptophan. The D gene is left open where the match is weak.

D gene: .
CDR3 length: 14
V gene: TRBV12-2
CDR3 protein: ASRLMGTESTYEQY

D gene: .
CDR3 length: 13
V gene: TRBV2
CDR3 protein: ASSVDTSGANVLT

D gene: TRBD2
CDR3 length: 12
V gene: TRBV5-1
CDR3 protein: ASSSPGTIAEQF

D gene: TRBD1
CDR3 length: 14
V gene: TRBV7-9
CDR3 protein: ASSWGQGRGANVLT

D gene: TRBD1
CDR3 length: 13
V gene: TRBV11-3
CDR3 protein: ASSARTGARNEQF

D gene: .
CDR3 length: 11
V gene: TRBV7-2
CDR3 protein: ASSLEAAQPQH

D gene: .
CDR3 length: 13
V gene: TRBV7-2
CDR3 protein: ASSSSGQYGQPQH

D gene: TRBD2
CDR3 length: 14
V gene: TRBV5-1
CDR3 protein: ASSWRSGGPYNEQF

D gene: .
CDR3 length: 11
V gene: TRBV6-6
CDR3 protein: ASSYNPTYEQY

D gene: TRBD2
CDR3 length: 14
V gene: TRBV9
CDR3 protein: ASSAVGGGDTGELF

D gene: .
CDR3 length: 13
V gene: TRBV19
CDR3 protein: ASSYGGLGNQPQH

D gene: TRBD1
CDR3 length: 13
V gene: TRBV5-1
CDR3 protein: ASSFRDRVLPLQY

D gene: TRBD1
CDR3 length: 16
V gene: TRBV15
CDR3 protein: ATSRNTRGQAMNQPQH

D gene: .
CDR3 length: 11
V gene: TRBV10-3
CDR3 protein: AISDPINLMQY

D gene: .
CDR3 length: 12
V gene: TRBV28
CDR3 protein: ASSLRQSNTEAF

D gene: TRBD1
CDR3 length: 12
V gene: TRBV18
CDR3 protein: ASSPGQLNEKLF

D gene: .
CDR3 length: 9
V gene: TRBV28
CDR3 protein: ASSGSLGQY

D gene: .
CDR3 length: 14
V gene: TRBV5-1
CDR3 protein: ASSLEAGAQGYGYT

D gene: .
CDR3 length: 14
V gene: TRBV4-3
CDR3 protein: ASSQGIGEADYGYT

D gene: TRBD1
CDR3 length: 13
V gene: TRBV11-2
CDR3 protein: ASKRDRGSSGELF

D gene: TRBD2
CDR3 length: 16
V gene: TRBV4-3
CDR3 protein: ASSQEVPAGGASYEQY

D gene: TRBD2
CDR3 length: 16
V gene: TRBV28
CDR3 protein: AATVGGLAGPQNYEQY

D gene: TRBD2
CDR3 length: 13
V gene: TRBV27
CDR3 protein: ASSPTTSASYEQY

D gene: TRBD1
CDR3 length: 13
V gene: TRBV19
CDR3 protein: ASNTPGQINYGYT

D gene: TRBD1
CDR3 length: 13
V gene: TRBV6-5
CDR3 protein: ASSYEDRVNSPLH

D gene: TRBD1
CDR3 length: 11
V gene: TRBV19
CDR3 protein: ASSFTGGYEQY

D gene: .
CDR3 length: 12
V gene: TRBV29-1
CDR3 protein: SVEGLTSTDTQY

D gene: TRBD1
CDR3 length: 13
V gene: TRBV5-5
CDR3 protein: ASSTGQGAAGELF

D gene: TRBD1
CDR3 length: 12
V gene: TRBV6-1
CDR3 protein: ASIGQGRYSPLH

D gene: TRBD1
CDR3 length: 11
V gene: TRBV7-3
CDR3 protein: ASSPTGASEQY

D gene: TRBD2
CDR3 length: 12
V gene: TRBV19
CDR3 protein: ASSLGGWTYEQY

D gene: .
CDR3 length: 12
V gene: TRBV7-2
CDR3 protein: ASSLEGQATEAF

D gene: .
CDR3 length: 11
V gene: TRBV11-1
CDR3 protein: ASSLGLESEQY

D gene: TRBD1
CDR3 length: 13
V gene: TRBV5-6
CDR3 protein: ASSSWDRGRTEAF

D gene: TRBD1
CDR3 length: 13
V gene: TRBV5-6
CDR3 protein: ASSEQGALYNEQF

D gene: .
CDR3 length: 10
V gene: TRBV29-1
CDR3 protein: SVLTGNQPQH

D gene: .
CDR3 length: 10
V gene: TRBV28
CDR3 protein: ATSYGVYGYT

D gene: TRBD1
CDR3 length: 12
V gene: TRBV30
CDR3 protein: AWSGHRGLETQY

D gene: TRBD2
CDR3 length: 13
V gene: TRBV6-1
CDR3 protein: ATNGAAGASYEQY

D gene: TRBD1
CDR3 length: 14
V gene: TRBV5-1
CDR3 protein: ASSHGTGYGNSPLH

D gene: .
CDR3 length: 14
V gene: TRBV7-6
CDR3 protein: ASSLVVGPTNYGYT

D gene: .
CDR3 length: 12
V gene: TRBV5-6
CDR3 protein: ASSHVSGANGLT

D gene: TRBD1
CDR3 length: 13
V gene: TRBV6-5
CDR3 protein: ASRRGDRAFTEAF

D gene: TRBD1
CDR3 length: 13
V gene: TRBV18
CDR3 protein: ASSPRGQGTYEQY

D gene: TRBD1
CDR3 length: 15
V gene: TRBV19
CDR3 protein: ASSMAQGAFCFHEQY

D gene: TRBD2
CDR3 length: 16
V gene: TRBV4-2
CDR3 protein: ASSPQAQGGGGQDTQY

D gene: .
CDR3 length: 11
V gene: TRBV6-1
CDR3 protein: ASKAGGYTEAF

D gene: TRBD1
CDR3 length: 9
V gene: TRBV7-2
CDR3 protein: ASSSDRGVF

D gene: TRBD1
CDR3 length: 12
V gene: TRBV18
CDR3 protein: ASSQGTGNTEAF

D gene: .
CDR3 length: 11
V gene: TRBV29-1
CDR3 protein: SDLDRTNYGYT

D gene: TRBD2
CDR3 length: 14
V gene: TRBV7-9
CDR3 protein: ASSPGEGSRQETQY

D gene: TRBD1
CDR3 length: 13
V gene: TRBV4-3
CDR3 protein: ASSQVADRGEKLF

D gene: .
CDR3 length: 13
V gene: TRBV30
CDR3 protein: AWSVGWGLDYGYT

D gene: .
CDR3 length: 11
V gene: TRBV13
CDR3 protein: ASSLGRWPEQY

D gene: TRBD1
CDR3 length: 12
V gene: TRBV7-3
CDR3 protein: ASRPGGADYGYT

D gene: .
CDR3 length: 12
V gene: TRBV30
CDR3 protein: AWSKWREHTEAF

D gene: TRBD2
CDR3 length: 11
V gene: TRBV29-1
CDR3 protein: SVFPGLADEQF

D gene: TRBD1
CDR3 length: 16
V gene: TRBV7-3
CDR3 protein: SSSLTADRGLSTDTQY

D gene: .
CDR3 length: 14
V gene: TRBV18
CDR3 protein: ASSPPPGGSTDTQY